Included here is one T cell receptor (beta chain) sequence, with context. This sample stems from a study of blood T cell repertoires in COVID-19. V shed 2 bases and J shed 1 base, with 7 bases lying between them. Germline CDR1 GTSNPN, CDR2 SVGIG (reference sequence). This CDR3 comprises 13 residues. Those enrolled in Seattle joined during active infection and were followed longitudinally afterward. Method: immunoSEQ multiplex PCR; TCRdb's copy keeps in-frame clones and lacks some. The sample yields under 200,000 clones, 75% to 85% seen once. The chain joins TRBV30 to TRBJ2-3; D unresolved. The TCR sequence derives from a woman between 40 and 55 years old with COVID-19, enrolled during active disease. Sample: peripheral blood. CDR3 in DNA: TGTGCCTGGAGTCCCCCAGGCACAGATACGCAGTATTTT. Amino acid sequence: CAWSPPGTDTQYF.